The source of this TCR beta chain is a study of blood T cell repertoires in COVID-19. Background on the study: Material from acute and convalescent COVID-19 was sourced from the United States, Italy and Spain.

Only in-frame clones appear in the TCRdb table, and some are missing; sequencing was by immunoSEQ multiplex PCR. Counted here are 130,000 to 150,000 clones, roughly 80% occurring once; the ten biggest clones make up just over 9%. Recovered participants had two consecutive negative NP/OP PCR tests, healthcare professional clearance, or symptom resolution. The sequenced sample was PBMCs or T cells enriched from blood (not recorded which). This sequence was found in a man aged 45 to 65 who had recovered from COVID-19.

The CDR3 region has the DNA TGTGCCACCAGTGCCTGGGGGCGGGGGGGCAGCACAGATACGCAGTATTTT. It encodes CATSAWGRGGSTDTQYF. The chain is built from TRBV24-1 and TRBJ2-3, with 9 nucleotides matching TRBD2. This CDR3 has 17 amino acids. V lost 5 bases, J lost 0 bases, and 8 bases stayed unmatched. The germline V gene has CDR1 KGHDR and CDR2 SFDVKD.